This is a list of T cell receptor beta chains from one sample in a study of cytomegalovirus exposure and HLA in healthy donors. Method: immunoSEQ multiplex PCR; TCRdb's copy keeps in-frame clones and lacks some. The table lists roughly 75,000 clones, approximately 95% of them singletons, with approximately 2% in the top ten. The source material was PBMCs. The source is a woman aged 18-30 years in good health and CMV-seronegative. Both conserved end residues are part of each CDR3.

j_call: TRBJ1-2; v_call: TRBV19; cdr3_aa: CASSTVGLGVAGYTF
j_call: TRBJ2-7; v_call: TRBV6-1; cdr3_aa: CASLTGTRVYEQYF
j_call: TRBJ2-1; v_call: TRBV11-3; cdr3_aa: CASSASPWTSGVTYNEQFF
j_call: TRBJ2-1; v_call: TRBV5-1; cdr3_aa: CASSVQGHEQFF
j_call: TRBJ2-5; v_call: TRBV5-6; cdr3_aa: CASSFGLADSFQYF
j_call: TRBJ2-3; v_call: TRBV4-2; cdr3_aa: CASSQVAGVTSTDTQYF
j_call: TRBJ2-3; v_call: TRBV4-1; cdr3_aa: CASSHDVGWLVWTDTQYF
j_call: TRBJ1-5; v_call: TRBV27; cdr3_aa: CASSFMADQPQHF
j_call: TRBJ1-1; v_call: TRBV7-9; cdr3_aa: CASSPRVEVETEAFF
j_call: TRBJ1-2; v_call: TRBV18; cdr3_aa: CASSRDQAGQVYGYTF
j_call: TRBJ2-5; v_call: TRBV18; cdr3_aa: CASSPQRTQETQYF
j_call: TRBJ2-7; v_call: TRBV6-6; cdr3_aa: CASSYDSSYEQYF
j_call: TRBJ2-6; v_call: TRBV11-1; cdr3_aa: CASRQTGDGANVLTF
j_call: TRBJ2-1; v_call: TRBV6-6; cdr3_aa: CASNDRVYDEQFF
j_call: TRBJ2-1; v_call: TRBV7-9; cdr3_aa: CASSLAVASGDTYNEQFF
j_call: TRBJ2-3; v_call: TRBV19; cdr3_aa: CASSTGQGSDTQYF
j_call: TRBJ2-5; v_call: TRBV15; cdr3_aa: CATSRDRGQETQYF
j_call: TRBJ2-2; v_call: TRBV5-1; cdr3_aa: CAERENTGELFF
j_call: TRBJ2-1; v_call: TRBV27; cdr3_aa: CASSLYGYEQFF
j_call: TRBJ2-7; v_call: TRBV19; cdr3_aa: CASSIGLVGGDRVSYEQYF
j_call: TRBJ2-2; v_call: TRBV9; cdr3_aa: CASSAPSGTNTGELFF
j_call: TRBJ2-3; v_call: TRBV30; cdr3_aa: CAWSVTGGATDTQYF
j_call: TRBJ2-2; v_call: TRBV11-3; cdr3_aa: CASSLDSGNTGELFF
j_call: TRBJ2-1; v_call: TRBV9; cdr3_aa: CASSVGRTGWNEQFF
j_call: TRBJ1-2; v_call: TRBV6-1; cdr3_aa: CASTEETGRLNYGYTF
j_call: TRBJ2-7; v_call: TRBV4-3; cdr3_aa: CASSQVATPTYEQYF
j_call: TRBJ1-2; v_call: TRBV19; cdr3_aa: CASNSRRDRPHGYTF
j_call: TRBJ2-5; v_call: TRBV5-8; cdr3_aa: CASSLGGQGLSETQYF
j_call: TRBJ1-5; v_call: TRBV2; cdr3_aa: CASKVVRGGDQPQHF
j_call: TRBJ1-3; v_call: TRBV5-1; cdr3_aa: CASSLPQPGAGNTIYF
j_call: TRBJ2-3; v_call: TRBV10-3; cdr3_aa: CAISDPNRDTQYF
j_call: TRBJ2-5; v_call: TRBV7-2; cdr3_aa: CASTGGAGGETQYF
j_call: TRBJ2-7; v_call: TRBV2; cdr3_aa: CASSDVTSRISYEQYF
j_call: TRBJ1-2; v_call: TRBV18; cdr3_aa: CASTPGGNQLRNYGYTF
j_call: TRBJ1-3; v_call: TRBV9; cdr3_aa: CASSVGVRQYSGNTIYF
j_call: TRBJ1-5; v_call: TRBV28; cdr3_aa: CASRASGTLTGQPQHF
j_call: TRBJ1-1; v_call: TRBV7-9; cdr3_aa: CASSPGGLNTEAFF
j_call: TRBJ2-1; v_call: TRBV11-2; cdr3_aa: CASSRWSQGYNEQFF
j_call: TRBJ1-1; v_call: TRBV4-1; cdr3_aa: CASSQLIGGVAFF
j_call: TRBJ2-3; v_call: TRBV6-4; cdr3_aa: CASSESGEGADTQYF
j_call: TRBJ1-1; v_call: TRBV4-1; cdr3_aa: CASSQEDRANTEAFF
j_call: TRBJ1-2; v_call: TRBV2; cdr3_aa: CASSEEGTVYGYTF
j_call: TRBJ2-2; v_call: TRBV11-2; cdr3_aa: CASSYLWEDRGSAGELFF
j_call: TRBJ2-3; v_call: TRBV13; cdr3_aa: CASSTRLAGWTDTQYF
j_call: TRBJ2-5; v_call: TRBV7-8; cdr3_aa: CASSLAMEEGTQYF
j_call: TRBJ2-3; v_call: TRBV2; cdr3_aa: CASREYLGLAGANYVDTQYF
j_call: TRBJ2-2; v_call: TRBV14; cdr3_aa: CASSPLTSGRAYTGELFF
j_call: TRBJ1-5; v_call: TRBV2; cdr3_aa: CASSEAGTGQEQPQHF
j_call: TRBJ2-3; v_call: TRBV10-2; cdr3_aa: CASKTLAHTQYF
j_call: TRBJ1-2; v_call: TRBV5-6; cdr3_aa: CASSLPGQGEANYGYTF
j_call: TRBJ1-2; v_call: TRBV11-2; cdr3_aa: CASSGMGLRYGYTF